These T cell receptor beta chains were read from a single sample in a study of cytomegalovirus exposure and HLA in healthy donors. The repertoire was sequenced with immunoSEQ multiplex PCR; TCRdb's copy has only in-frame clones and lacks some. The repertoire consists of under 200,000 clones, with roughly 86% occurring once and the leading ten covering about 3%. Source material: PBMCs. Every receptor here comes from a middle-aged man in good health and CMV-seropositive. CDR3s include the opening cysteine and the closing phenylalanine or tryptophan. The order of the fields is J gene, D gene, clone size, V gene, CDR3 protein, CDR3 DNA. D genes are given only for firm matches. A row's size may be missing; if present it is once, few, many or a size class.

TRBJ2-1 | NA | NA | TRBV9 | CASSPHTYNEQFF | TGTGCCAGCAGCCCGCACACCTACAATGAGCAGTTCTTC
TRBJ1-4 | TRBD1 | NA | TRBV18 | CASSPPVGQGGFEKLFF | TGTGCCAGCTCACCACCGGTTGGACAGGGAGGCTTTGAAAAACTGTTTTTT
TRBJ2-3 | TRBD2 | NA | TRBV18 | CASSRLADTDTQYF | TGTGCCAGCTCACGACTAGCGGACACAGATACGCAGTATTTT
TRBJ2-7 | TRBD2 | NA | TRBV30 | CAWSGTSGRGYEQYF | TGTGCCTGGAGTGGGACTAGCGGGAGAGGATACGAGCAGTACTTC
TRBJ2-7 | NA | NA | TRBV6-1 | CASKADSSYEQYF | TGTGCCAGCAAGGCCGACAGTTCCTACGAGCAGTACTTC
TRBJ1-2 | TRBD1 | few | TRBV29-1 | CSVTQGAIGYTF | TGCAGCGTTACACAGGGGGCTATTGGCTACACCTTC
TRBJ2-5 | TRBD2 | NA | TRBV7-2 | CASSPSGAETQYF | TGTGCCAGCAGCCCTAGCGGGGCGGAGACCCAGTACTTC
TRBJ2-3 | TRBD2 | NA | TRBV5-4 | CASSQRGDWDTDTQYF | TGTGCCAGCAGCCAGCGGGGGGATTGGGACACAGATACGCAGTATTTT
TRBJ2-5 | TRBD2 | NA | TRBV6-7 | CASSTGLAGPHETQYF | TGTGCCAGCAGCACCGGACTAGCGGGGCCCCACGAGACCCAGTACTTC
TRBJ1-1 | NA | few | TRBV6-6 | CASSRTGDTEAFF | TGTGCCAGCAGCCGAACAGGTGACACTGAAGCTTTCTTT
TRBJ1-5 | NA | NA | TRBV10-1 | CASSEYSYNQPQHF | TGCGCCAGCAGTGAGTACAGTTACAATCAGCCCCAGCATTTT
TRBJ2-5 | NA | NA | TRBV13 | CASSSLRQETQYF | TGTGCCAGCAGCTCCCTCCGGCAAGAGACCCAGTACTTC
TRBJ2-1 | NA | NA | TRBV11-2 | CASSPNILTSYNEQFF | TGTGCCAGCAGCCCAAATATACTAACCTCCTACAATGAGCAGTTCTTC
TRBJ2-3 | TRBD2 | NA | TRBV9 | CASSGEGGDEGTDTQYF | TGTGCCAGCAGCGGTGAGGGAGGGGACGAAGGCACAGATACGCAGTATTTT
TRBJ2-7 | TRBD1 | NA | TRBV11-2 | CASSLAGQGLSSYEQYF | TGTGCCAGCAGCTTAGCCGGACAGGGCCTTAGCTCCTACGAGCAGTACTTC
TRBJ2-7 | TRBD2 | few | TRBV6-1 | CASSPETSGSYEQYF | TGTGCCAGCAGTCCTGAGACTAGCGGCTCCTACGAGCAGTACTTC
TRBJ2-3 | NA | NA | TRBV7-9 | CASTIRRADTDTQYF | TGTGCCAGCACCATCCGGCGGGCCGACACAGATACGCAGTATTTT
TRBJ2-2 | TRBD2 | NA | TRBV28 | CASSSHRGLAAKNTGELFF | TGTGCCAGCAGTTCACACCGGGGACTAGCAGCTAAGAACACCGGGGAGCTGTTTTTT
TRBJ2-7 | NA | few | TRBV10-3 | CAISDPKSSEQYF | TGTGCCATCAGTGACCCGAAGTCCTCCGAGCAGTACTTC
TRBJ2-5 | TRBD1 | once | TRBV5-1 | CASSLGTGGQGEQYF | TGCGCCAGCAGCTTGGGGACAGGGGGCCAGGGGGAGCAGTACTTC
TRBJ2-7 | TRBD1 | NA | TRBV28 | CASSRTPRTGSYEQYF | TGTGCCAGCAGCCGAACGCCGAGGACAGGGAGTTACGAGCAGTACTTC
TRBJ2-2 | NA | NA | TRBV5-1 | CASNPGYTGELFF | TGCGCCAGCAACCCGGGTTACACCGGGGAGCTGTTTTTT
TRBJ1-3 | TRBD1 | NA | TRBV6-5 | CASSYAGGENTIYF | TGTGCCAGCAGTTACGCAGGGGGCGAAAACACCATATATTTT
TRBJ1-2 | TRBD1 | NA | TRBV29-1 | CSAVREGAVGYTF | TGCAGCGCCGTCCGGGAGGGGGCTGTGGGCTACACCTTC
TRBJ2-5 | TRBD1 | NA | TRBV18 | CASSPSRLGTGQQETQYF | TGTGCCAGCTCACCATCCCGTTTGGGGACAGGGCAGCAAGAGACCCAGTACTTC
TRBJ1-2 | NA | NA | TRBV5-1 | CASSLGGAGSGYTF | TGCGCCAGCAGCTTGGGGGGCGCAGGTTCTGGCTACACTTTC
TRBJ1-5 | NA | NA | TRBV6-5 | CASSYSWSQPQHF | TGTGCCAGCAGTTACTCTTGGAGTCAGCCCCAGCATTTT
TRBJ2-3 | TRBD2 | once | TRBV4-1 | CASSQEAPPGTSGTDTQYF | TGCGCCAGCAGCCAAGAAGCCCCCCCCGGAACTAGCGGCACAGATACGCAGTATTTT
TRBJ2-1 | NA | NA | TRBV4-3 | CASSQGASSYNEQFF | TGCGCCAGCAGCCAAGGGGCGAGCTCCTACAATGAGCAGTTCTTC
TRBJ1-2 | TRBD1 | NA | TRBV5-6 | CASSLGRGANYGYTF | TGTGCCAGCAGCTTGGGCAGGGGGGCTAACTATGGCTACACCTTC
TRBJ2-5 | TRBD1 | NA | TRBV19 | CASSIGQGVETQYF | TGTGCCAGTAGTATCGGACAGGGGGTAGAGACCCAGTACTTC
TRBJ2-2 | TRBD2 | NA | TRBV28 | CASSLRWRRLAGPPNTGELFF | TGTGCCAGCAGTTTAAGGTGGCGGAGACTAGCGGGACCACCGAACACCGGGGAGCTGTTTTTT
TRBJ2-3 | NA | NA | TRBV6-5 | CASSRTEYTQYF | TGTGCCAGCAGTAGGACAGAATATACGCAGTATTTT
TRBJ2-1 | TRBD1 | NA | TRBV11-3 | CASSTGQGSWSEQFF | TGTGCCAGCAGTACAGGACAGGGAAGTTGGAGTGAGCAGTTCTTC
TRBJ2-3 | TRBD2 | NA | TRBV10-1 | CASSDGRGVADTQYF | TGCGCCAGCAGTGATGGGCGGGGGGTTGCAGATACGCAGTATTTT
TRBJ2-3 | TRBD2 | NA | TRBV18 | CASDRLAGGTDTQYF | TGTGCCAGCGACCGGCTAGCGGGGGGCACAGATACGCAGTATTTT
TRBJ2-5 | TRBD1 | NA | TRBV5-8 | CASSLWGTASDF | TGTGCCAGCAGCTTGTGGGGGACAGCCTCCGACTTC
TRBJ2-5 | NA | NA | TRBV7-3 | CASSLMTGRRETQYF | TGTGCCAGCAGCTTAATGACGGGTAGACGAGAGACCCAGTACTTC
TRBJ2-7 | NA | few | TRBV5-4 | CASSLGSGYEQYF | TGTGCCAGCAGCCTGGGGTCGGGGTACGAGCAGTACTTC
TRBJ1-1 | TRBD1 | once | TRBV10-3 | CAITTSEGQGNTEAFF | TGTGCCATCACCACTTCGGAGGGACAGGGGAACACTGAAGCTTTCTTT
TRBJ2-7 | TRBD1 | NA | TRBV6-1 | CASTLGGLYEQYF | TGTGCCAGCACACTAGGGGGCCTCTACGAGCAGTACTTC
TRBJ2-7 | TRBD1 | NA | TRBV28 | CASSVVAGTGYAYEQYF | TGTGCCAGCAGCGTCGTCGCCGGGACAGGTTACGCCTACGAGCAGTACTTC
TRBJ2-7 | TRBD1 | NA | TRBV5-1 | CASSEGGAPYEQYF | TGCGCCAGCAGCGAAGGGGGCGCCCCCTACGAGCAGTACTTC
TRBJ2-2 | TRBD1 | NA | TRBV27 | CASSTPTGANTGELFF | TGTGCCAGCAGTACTCCGACAGGGGCGAACACCGGGGAGCTGTTTTTT
TRBJ2-7 | NA | few | TRBV21-1 | CASSIIGHPYEQYF | TGTGCCAGCAGCATAATAGGACACCCCTACGAGCAGTACTTC
TRBJ2-1 | NA | once | TRBV27 | CASRHTLPTGGTYNEQFF | TGTGCCAGCAGACACACACTCCCAACCGGGGGAACTTACAATGAGCAGTTCTTC
TRBJ2-7 | TRBD1 | NA | TRBV2 | CASKPGQGYYEQYF | TGTGCCAGCAAGCCGGGACAGGGGTACTACGAGCAGTACTTC
TRBJ1-1 | TRBD1 | NA | TRBV6-6 | CASAGGRMNTEAFF | TGTGCCAGCGCAGGGGGCCGGATGAACACTGAAGCTTTCTTT
TRBJ2-1 | NA | NA | TRBV29-1 | CSVEDGRWEQFF | TGCAGCGTTGAAGATGGGAGATGGGAGCAGTTCTTC
TRBJ2-1 | TRBD1 | NA | TRBV5-1 | CASSLAPGQTNNEQFF | TGCGCCAGCAGCTTGGCGCCGGGACAGACAAACAATGAGCAGTTCTTC
TRBJ2-3 | NA | NA | TRBV5-1 | CASSTGADTQYF | TGCGCCAGCAGCACAGGTGCGGATACGCAGTATTTT
TRBJ2-2 | TRBD1 | NA | TRBV7-6 | CASSSPSGTGNTGELFF | TGTGCCAGCAGCTCCCCATCCGGGACAGGGAACACCGGGGAGCTGTTTTTT
TRBJ1-6 | TRBD1 | NA | TRBV6-5 | CASSQGQVAIPLHF | TGTGCCAGCAGCCAAGGACAGGTAGCCATCCCCCTCCACTTT